This passage covers 25 T cell receptor beta chains from one sample sequenced in a study of CD8+ T cells in alopecia areata. In each case, RNA was isolated and then reverse transcribed into cDNA as the sequencing template. Assay used: immunoSEQ multiplex PCR; TCRdb lists only in-frame clones, some missing. This sample has 110,000 to 150,000 clones; about two thirds occur once, and the top ten carry 36%. The sample was CD8+ T cells sorted from blood. Source of these receptors: a human donor in good health.

In nucleotides, the CDR3 is TGTGCCAGCAGTGGTGGTTCACCTCGGGCCTATGGCTACACCTTC. Protein: CASSGGSPRAYGYTF. V and J are TRBV25-1 and TRBJ1-2; no firm D call. Looked up from germline, CDR1 is MGHDK and CDR2 is SYGVNS. The CDR3 totals 15 residues. V dropped 4 bases and J dropped 4 bases, with 16 bases sitting between them.

The J gene is TRBJ2-7, the V gene TRBV29-1; either TRBD1 or TRBD2 may fit D (5 bases each). The V end was cut by 5 bases, the J end by 5 bases, with 7 bases between. CDR1 and CDR2 from the germline V gene are SQVTM and ANQGSEA. This CDR3 contains 10 residues. The CDR3 bases are TGCAGCGTTCGGGACCACGAGCAGTACTTC. It codes for CSVRDHEQYF.

The chain couples TRBV25-1 to TRBJ1-1, with TRBD1 matching over 8 bases. The trim removed 4 bases at V and 0 bases at J, leaving 7 bases unmatched. Germline assignment: CDR1 MGHDK and CDR2 SYGVNS. The CDR3 consists of 16 residues. The CDR3 DNA sequence: TGTGCCAGCAGTGCCAGGGGGCCCCGCATGAACACTGAAGCTTTCTTT. This encodes CASSARGPRMNTEAFF. The entire variable domain, with the rest obtained from reference TRBV25-1 and TRBJ1-1, is as follows: EADIYQTPRYLVIGTGKKITLECSQTMGHDKMYWYQQDPGMELHLIHYSYGVNSTEKGDLSSESTVSRIRTEHFPLTLESARPSHTSQYLCASSARGPRMNTEAFFGQGTRLTVV.

The rearrangement joins TRBV5-6 to TRBJ2-7; a possible D gene is TRBD2 (6 bases). Trimming pared 5 bases from V and 4 bases from J, leaving 16 bases between. The CDR3 consists of 14 residues. Germline V gives CDR1 SGHDT, CDR2 YYEEEE. This chain's CDR3 is CASSDTGVVYEQYF. The DNA for the CDR3 is TGTGCCAGCAGTGACACGGGAGTAGTGTACGAGCAGTACTTC.

The chain links TRBV19 to TRBJ1-2, with 7 bases matching TRBD1. Germline assignment: CDR1 LNHDA and CDR2 SQIVND (reference sequence). Trimming removed 10 bases from V and 3 bases from J; junction bases left unmatched: 8. CDR3 length: 13 residues. In nucleotides, the CDR3 is TGTGCCACCGGGACAGAGAAATACTATGGCTACACCTTC. It is translated as CATGTEKYYGYTF.

There are a few counts of this clone. V and J are TRBV2 and TRBJ2-3; the match to TRBD2 covers 8 bases. Losses at the gene ends were 4 bases for V and 4 bases for J; bases not matched to a gene: 7. The germline V gene encodes CDR1 SNHLY and CDR2 FYNNEI. The CDR3 spans 15 residues. CDR3 loop: CASSVRAGDPDTQYF. CDR3 nucleotide sequence: TGTGCCAGCAGTGTTCGAGCGGGAGACCCAGATACGCAGTATTTT. The full variable domain, rest sourced from reference TRBV2 and TRBJ2-3, is EPEVTQTPSHQVTQMGQEVILRCVPISNHLYFYWYRQILGQKVEFLVSFYNNEISEKSEIFDDQFSVERPDGSNFTLKIRSTKLEDSAMYFCASSVRAGDPDTQYFGPGTRLTVL.

This chain connects TRBV27 to TRBJ2-7, with TRBD2 matching over 9 bases. Trimming took 2 bases from V and 2 from J; bases not matched to a gene: 1. In germline, CDR1 is MNHEY, CDR2 SMNVEV (reference sequence). The CDR3 covers 14 residues. The CDR3 sequence is CASSLAGGPYEQYF. The CDR3 bases are TGTGCCAGCAGTTTAGCGGGAGGGCCCTACGAGCAGTACTTC.

The chain has TRBV10-3 and TRBJ2-1, with TRBD2 identical over 7 bases. Germline V gene sequence: CDR1 ENHRY, CDR2 SYGVKD. V gave up 10 bases and J gave up 10 bases; unmatched junction bases: 7. The CDR3 consists of 11 residues. The CDR3 loop reads CASGSSPEQFF. CDR3 nucleotides: TGTGCCAGCGGGAGTTCCCCGGAGCAGTTCTTC.

Many counts were recorded for this clone. The chain recombines TRBV27 with TRBJ2-2; the D gene could be TRBD1 or TRBD2 (5 bases each). This CDR3 spans 12 amino acids. V was cut by 5 bases and J by 6 bases, with 7 bases left in between. The germline V gene has CDR1 MNHEY and CDR2 SMNVEV (reference sequence). CDR3 sequence reads: CASSQGAGELFF. As DNA, the CDR3 is TGTGCCAGCAGTCAGGGAGCCGGGGAGCTGTTTTTT.

The chain carries TRBV7-9 and TRBJ2-1; tentatively, D is TRBD2 (6 bases). This CDR3 has 11 amino acids. Germline assignment: CDR1 SEHNR and CDR2 FQNEAQ (reference sequence). V was trimmed by 7 bases and J by 10 bases, leaving 11 bases between them. CDR3 nucleotides: TGTGCCAGCAATCCGGCGGGGGAGCAGTTCTTC. Its protein product is CASNPAGEQFF.

This clone was counted once. V gene TRBV2 combines with J gene TRBJ2-7; TRBD1 agrees at 8 bases. The V gene end was trimmed by 3 bases and the J gene end by 4 bases; junction bases not matched to a gene: 5. CDR3 length: 14 amino acids. From germline, CDR1 is SNHLY and CDR2 FYNNEI. CDR3 residues: CASSDGTGRYEQYF. CDR3 DNA: TGTGCCAGCAGTGATGGGACAGGACGTTACGAGCAGTACTTC.

A single count supports this clone. The rearrangement uses TRBV7-9 and TRBJ2-1; no firm D call. This CDR3 is built from 15 residues. V shed 5 bases and J shed 2 bases, with 13 bases lying between them. The germline V gene encodes CDR1 SEHNR and CDR2 FQNEAQ (reference sequence). The CDR3 coding sequence is TGTGCCAGCAGCCCTGAGGCGACTCCCTACAATGAGCAGTTCTTC. It yields the protein CASSPEATPYNEQFF. Together with reference TRBV7-9 and TRBJ2-1, the CDR3 gives the full variable domain: DTGVSQNPRHKITKRGQNVTFRCDPISEHNRLYWYRQTLGQGPEFLTYFQNEAQLEKSRLLSDRFSAERPKGSFSTLEIQRTEQGDSAMYLCASSPEATPYNEQFFGPGTRLTVL.

The V and J genes are TRBV13 and TRBJ2-7; D uncertain. Germline-derived CDR1 and CDR2 are PRHDT and FYEKMQ (reference sequence). Trimming removed 2 bases at V and 2 bases at J, with 4 bases between. This CDR3 contains 12 residues. CDR3 sequence reads: CASSLPPYEQYF. The DNA of the CDR3 is TGTGCCAGCAGCTTACCCCCCTACGAGCAGTACTTC.

This clone has a handful of counts. The chain uses TRBV7-9 and TRBJ2-1; TRBD2 agrees at 7 bases. The CDR3 is 16 amino acids. Per the germline V gene, CDR1 is SEHNR and CDR2 is FQNEAQ (reference sequence). The J segment lost 2 bases and the V segment lost 2 bases, leaving 6 bases of the junction unmatched. CDR3 DNA: TGTGCCAGCAGCTTATTGCGCGGGAGAACCTACAATGAGCAGTTCTTC. This sequence encodes CASSLLRGRTYNEQFF.

V usage is TRBV5-1 and J usage is TRBJ1-1; D possibly corresponds to TRBD1 (6 bases). CDR1 and CDR2 (germline): SGHRS, YFSETQ. The CDR3 is 13 amino acids. V lost 1 base, J lost 4 bases, and 8 bases lay in between. DNA of the CDR3: TGCGCCAGCAGCTTGACAGGGTTCACTGAAGCTTTCTTT. Translated: CASSLTGFTEAFF.

This chain joins TRBV29-1 and TRBJ2-5, with D possibly being TRBD2 (6 bases). The CDR3 length is 14 residues. CDR1 SQVTM and CDR2 ANQGSEA come from the germline V gene. Trimming cost V 5 bases and J 2 bases, with 15 bases left between them. Here the CDR3 reads CSVFRRDDQETQYF. In DNA form, the CDR3 reads TGCAGCGTTTTTAGGAGGGATGATCAAGAGACCCAGTACTTC. Filled out from reference TRBV29-1 and TRBJ2-5, the complete variable domain reads SAVISQKPSRDICQRGTSLTIQCQVDSQVTMMFWYRQQPGQSLTLIATANQGSEATYESGFVIDKFPISRPNLTFSTLTVSNMSPEDSSIYLCSVFRRDDQETQYFGPGTRLLVL.

V is TRBV29-1 and J is TRBJ1-2; 8 bases map to TRBD1. V lost 1 base, J lost 0 bases, and 1 base stayed unmatched. The germline gives CDR1 SQVTM, CDR2 ANQGSEA. The CDR3 is 14 residues long. CDR3 loop: CSVEADRANYGYTF. CDR3 coding DNA: TGCAGCGTTGAAGCGGACAGGGCTAACTATGGCTACACCTTC.

This clone was seen more than once but under ten times. This sequence joins TRBV23-1 and TRBJ2-3; D uncertain. TRBV23-1 is assigned to the ORF class and has an uncertain function. The V end lost 6 bases, the J end lost 1 base, and 8 bases lay between the germline ends. The CDR3 covers 13 residues. The CDR3 sequence is CASSQRGTDTQYF. CDR3 sequence (DNA): TGCGCCAGCAGCCAACGGGGCACAGATACGCAGTATTTT.

This clone has more than one count but fewer than ten. V is TRBV29-1 and J is TRBJ2-7, with unresolved D. Per germline, CDR1 SQVTM and CDR2 ANQGSEA. This CDR3 comprises 11 residues. The V and J ends lost 1 base and 6 bases respectively, with 7 bases between them. The chain's CDR3 is CSVEGRTEQYF. The CDR3 bases are TGCAGCGTTGAAGGCAGAACCGAGCAGTACTTC.

The rearrangement links TRBV6-6 to TRBJ2-2, with 7 bases aligning to TRBD1. The CDR3 totals 15 residues. V shed 1 base, J shed 6 bases, and the junction held 5 bases outside the gene matches. The germline V gene encodes CDR1 MNHNY and CDR2 SVGAGI (reference sequence). In DNA, the CDR3 is TGTGCCAGCAGTTACTTGACAGGGTTCGCCGGGGAGCTGTTTTTT. Translation gives CASSYLTGFAGELFF.

The chain employs TRBV7-2 and TRBJ2-5; 8 nucleotides match TRBD2. The J call may be faulty, since TRBJ2-7 better matches the DNA end. CDR3 length: 13 residues. Per the germline V gene, CDR1 is SGHTA and CDR2 is FQGNSA. DNA of the CDR3: TGTGCCAGCGCTACTAGCGGTTACTACGAGCAGTACTTC. It is translated as CASATSGYYEQYF.

V gene TRBV29-1 combines with J gene TRBJ2-2; 8 bases are a match to TRBD2. CDR3 size: 16 residues. Germline loops: CDR1 SQVTM, CDR2 ANQGSEA. After removal of 7 bases from V and 2 bases from J, the junction contained 12 bases not matched to a gene. CDR3 bases: TGCAGCGGATTCTCCTCAACTAGCGGAAACACCGGGGAGCTGTTTTTT. It encodes CSGFSSTSGNTGELFF.

The V gene is TRBV29-1, the J gene TRBJ2-2, with 7 positions matching TRBD1. Germline CDR1 is SQVTM and CDR2 is ANQGSEA. There are 13 residues in the CDR3. V lost 7 bases to trimming and J lost 4 bases; unmatched junction nucleotides: 6. CDR3 protein: CSAGTDTTGELFF. DNA of the CDR3: TGCAGCGCCGGGACAGATACCACCGGGGAGCTGTTTTTT.

CDR3 in amino acids: CASSLGQRYEQYF. The CDR3 DNA is TGTGCCAGCAGCTTGGGACAGCGCTACGAGCAGTACTTC. The rearrangement links TRBV13 to TRBJ2-7, with TRBD1 matching 7 bases. Germline values: CDR1 PRHDT, CDR2 FYEKMQ (reference sequence). The ends lost 3 bases at V and 3 bases at J; junction bases unmatched: 2. This CDR3 contains 13 residues.

This clone was counted a few times. The chain has TRBV27 and TRBJ2-7; perhaps TRBD1 as D (6 bases). Germline CDR1 and CDR2: MNHEY and SMNVEV (reference sequence). Trimming left V 8 bases short and J 2 bases short, with 13 bases between. This CDR3 region has 13 residues. Written as DNA, the CDR3 is TGTGCCAGCGGTACAGGGAAACCCTACGAGCAGTACTTC. Amino acid sequence: CASGTGKPYEQYF.